This TCR beta chain was sequenced for a study of CD8 T cells in ankylosing spondylitis. Study-wide results and limits: A TCR beta motif made of 7 to 9 highly homologous variants seemed typical of ankylosing spondylitis blood.

With V trimmed by 2 bases and J by 1 base, 5 bases remained unmatched. Germline V lookup: CDR1 SGHAT, CDR2 FQDESV (reference sequence). There are 16 residues in the CDR3. TCRdb called the 5' RACE reads again in MiXCR, with one record for every CDR3 protein. In the table there are 130,000 or so distinct CDR3 sequences, around 7% of which are singletons. This clonotype has just a few counts. The antigen remains undetermined. This sequence originates from a male donor with ankylosing spondylitis or in good health (not recorded which). The chain carries TRBV11-1 and TRBJ2-3; 8 positions agree with TRBD2. The sample taken for sequencing was blood, either unsorted or a sorted T cell fraction (not recorded which). CDR3 sequence reads: CASSLLTSGGTDTQYF. In nucleotides, the CDR3 is TGTGCCAGCAGCTTACTCACTAGCGGAGGCACAGATACGCAGTATTTT.